This T cell receptor (beta chain) was documented in a study of shared clonotypes between healthy human individuals. The J segment lost 6 bases and the V segment lost 2 bases, leaving 4 bases of the junction unmatched. This CDR3 has 13 residues. Per the germline V gene, CDR1 is SGHDT and CDR2 is YYEEEE. Every immunoSEQ plate was one replicate of a subset's evenly spread DNA. Method: immunoSEQ multiplex PCR; TCRdb's copy keeps in-frame clones and lacks some. Found here are about 560,000 clones, around three quarters of them singletons; the top ten hold about 11%. This rearrangement joins TRBV5-6 to TRBJ1-2, with 7 bases that match TRBD1. The sample taken for sequencing was PBMCs. This TCR was sampled from a woman between 40 and 55 years old in good health. Some clones in this sample may be carry-over from other donors' samples. In nucleotides, the CDR3 is TGTGCCAGCAGCTTTAACAGGGGAGATGGCTACACCTTC. Protein: CASSFNRGDGYTF.